This T cell receptor beta chain stems from a study of cytomegalovirus exposure and HLA in healthy donors. Whole-study results and caveats: One later analysis, an examination of the 100 to 150 validation repertoires, found that first-cohort TCR clusters tended to co-occur in them.

V gave up 6 bases and J gave up 5 bases, with 14 bases separating them. The CDR3 loop spans 15 amino acids. The germline V gene encodes CDR1 SNHLY and CDR2 FYNNEI. Some clones are missing from TCRdb's copy, which holds only in-frame ones; the method was immunoSEQ multiplex PCR. The sample has around 150,000 clones; 70% to 85% are singletons. For this clone: What it binds is unknown.

The J gene is TRBJ1-6, the V gene TRBV2; no firm D call. This TCR was recovered from a young man in good health and CMV-seropositive. The specimen sequenced was PBMCs. The CDR3 is CASSYLENHNSPLHF. The CDR3 nucleotides are TGTGCCAGCAGCTACCTCGAAAATCATAATTCACCCCTCCACTTT.